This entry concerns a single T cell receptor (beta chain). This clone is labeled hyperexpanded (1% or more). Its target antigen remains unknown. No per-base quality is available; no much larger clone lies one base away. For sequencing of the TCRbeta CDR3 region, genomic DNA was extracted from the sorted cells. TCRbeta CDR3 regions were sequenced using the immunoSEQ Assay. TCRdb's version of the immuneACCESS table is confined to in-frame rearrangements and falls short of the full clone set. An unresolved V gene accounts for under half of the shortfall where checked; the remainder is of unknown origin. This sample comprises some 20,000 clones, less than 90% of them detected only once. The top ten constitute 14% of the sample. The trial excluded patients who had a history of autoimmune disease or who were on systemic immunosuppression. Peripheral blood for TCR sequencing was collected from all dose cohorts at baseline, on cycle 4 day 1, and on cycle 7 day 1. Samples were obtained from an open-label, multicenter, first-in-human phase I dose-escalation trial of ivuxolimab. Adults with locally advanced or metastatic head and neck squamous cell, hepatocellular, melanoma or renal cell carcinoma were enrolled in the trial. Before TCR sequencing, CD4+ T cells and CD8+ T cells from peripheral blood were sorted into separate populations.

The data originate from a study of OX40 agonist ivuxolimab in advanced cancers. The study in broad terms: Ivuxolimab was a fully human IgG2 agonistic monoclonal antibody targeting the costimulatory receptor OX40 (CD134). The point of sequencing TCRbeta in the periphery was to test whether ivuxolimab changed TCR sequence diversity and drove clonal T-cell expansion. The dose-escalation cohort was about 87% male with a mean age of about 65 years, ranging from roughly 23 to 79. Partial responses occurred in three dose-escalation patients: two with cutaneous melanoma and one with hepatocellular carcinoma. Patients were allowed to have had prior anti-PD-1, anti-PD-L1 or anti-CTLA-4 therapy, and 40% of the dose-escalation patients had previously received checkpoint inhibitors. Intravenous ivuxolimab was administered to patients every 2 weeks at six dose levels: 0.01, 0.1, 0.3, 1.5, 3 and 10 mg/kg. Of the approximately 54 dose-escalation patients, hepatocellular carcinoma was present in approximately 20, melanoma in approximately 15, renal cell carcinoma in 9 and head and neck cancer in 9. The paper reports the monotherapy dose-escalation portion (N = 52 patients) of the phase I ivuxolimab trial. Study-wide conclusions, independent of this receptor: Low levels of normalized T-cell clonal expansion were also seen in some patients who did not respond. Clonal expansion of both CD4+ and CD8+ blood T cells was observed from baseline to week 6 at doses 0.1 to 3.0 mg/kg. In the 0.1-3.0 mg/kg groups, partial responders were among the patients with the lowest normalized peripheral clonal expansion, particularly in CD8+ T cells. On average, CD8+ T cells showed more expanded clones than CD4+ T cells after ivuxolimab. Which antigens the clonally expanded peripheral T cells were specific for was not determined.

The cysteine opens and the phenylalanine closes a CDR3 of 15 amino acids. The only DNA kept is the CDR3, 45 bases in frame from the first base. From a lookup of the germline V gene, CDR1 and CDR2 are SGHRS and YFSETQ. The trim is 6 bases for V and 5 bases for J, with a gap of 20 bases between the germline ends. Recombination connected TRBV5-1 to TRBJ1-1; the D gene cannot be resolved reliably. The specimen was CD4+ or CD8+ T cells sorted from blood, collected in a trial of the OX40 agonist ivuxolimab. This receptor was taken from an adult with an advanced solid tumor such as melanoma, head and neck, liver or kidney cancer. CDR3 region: CASTLGPLGGTEAFF. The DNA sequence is TGCGCCAGCACCCTAGGACCTTTAGGAGGGACTGAAGCTTTCTTT.